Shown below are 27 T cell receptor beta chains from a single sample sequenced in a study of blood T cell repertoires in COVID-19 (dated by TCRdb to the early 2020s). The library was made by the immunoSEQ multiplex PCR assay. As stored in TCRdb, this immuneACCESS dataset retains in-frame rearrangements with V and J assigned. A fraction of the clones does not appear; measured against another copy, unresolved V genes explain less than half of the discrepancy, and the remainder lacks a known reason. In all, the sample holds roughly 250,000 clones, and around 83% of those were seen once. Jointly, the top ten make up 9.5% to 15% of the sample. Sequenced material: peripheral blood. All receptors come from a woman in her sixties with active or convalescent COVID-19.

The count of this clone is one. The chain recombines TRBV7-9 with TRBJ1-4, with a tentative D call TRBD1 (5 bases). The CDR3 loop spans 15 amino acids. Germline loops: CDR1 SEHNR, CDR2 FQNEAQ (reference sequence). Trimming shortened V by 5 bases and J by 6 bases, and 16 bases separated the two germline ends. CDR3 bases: TGTGCCAGCAGCCTCATGGGGGGAGAGGATGAAAAACTGTTTTTT. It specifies CASSLMGGEDEKLFF.

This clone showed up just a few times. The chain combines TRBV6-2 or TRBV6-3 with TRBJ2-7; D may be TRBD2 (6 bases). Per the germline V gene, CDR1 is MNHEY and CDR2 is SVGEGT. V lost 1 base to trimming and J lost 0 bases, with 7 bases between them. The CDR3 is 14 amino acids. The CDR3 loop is CASSYLDYSYEQYF. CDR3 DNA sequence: TGTGCCAGCAGTTACTTGGACTACTCCTACGAGCAGTACTTC.

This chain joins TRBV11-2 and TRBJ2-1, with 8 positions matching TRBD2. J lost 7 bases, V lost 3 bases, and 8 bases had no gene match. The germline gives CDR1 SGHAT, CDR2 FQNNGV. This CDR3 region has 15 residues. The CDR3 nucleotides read TGTGCCAGCAGCTTGCGGGGCGGGAGGTGGAATGAGCAGTTCTTC. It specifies CASSLRGGRWNEQFF.

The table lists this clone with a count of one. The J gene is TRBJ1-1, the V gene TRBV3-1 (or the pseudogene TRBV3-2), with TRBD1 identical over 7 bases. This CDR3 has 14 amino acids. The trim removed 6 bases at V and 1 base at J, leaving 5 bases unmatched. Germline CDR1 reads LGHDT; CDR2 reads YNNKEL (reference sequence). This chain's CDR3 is CASRPGGRNTEAFF. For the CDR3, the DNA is TGTGCCAGCAGACCAGGGGGGAGGAACACTGAAGCTTTCTTT.

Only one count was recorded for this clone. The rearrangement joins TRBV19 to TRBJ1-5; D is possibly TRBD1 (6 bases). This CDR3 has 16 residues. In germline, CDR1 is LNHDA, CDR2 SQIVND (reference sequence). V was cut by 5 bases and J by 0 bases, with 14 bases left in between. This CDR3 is CASSHPSRGSNQPQHF. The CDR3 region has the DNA TGTGCCAGTAGTCACCCCTCCAGGGGTAGCAATCAGCCCCAGCATTTT.

The chain's CDR3 is CAGGPPEKRPNQPQHF. CDR3 coding DNA: TGTGCCGGCGGGCCCCCCGAAAAAAGGCCGAATCAGCCCCAGCATTTT. V and J are TRBV21-1 and TRBJ1-5. TRBV21-1 is a pseudogene segment. This CDR3 region has 16 residues.

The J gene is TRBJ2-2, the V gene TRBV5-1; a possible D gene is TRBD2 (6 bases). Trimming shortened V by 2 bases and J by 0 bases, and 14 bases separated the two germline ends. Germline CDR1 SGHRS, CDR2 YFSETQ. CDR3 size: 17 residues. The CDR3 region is CASSFLGVAANTGELFF. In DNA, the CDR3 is TGCGCCAGCAGCTTTTTGGGGGTAGCGGCGAACACCGGGGAGCTGTTTTTT.

The CDR3 DNA sequence: TGCGCCAGCAGCTCCCAGACGAGGGAGACCCAGTACTTC. It codes for CASSSQTRETQYF. This chain joins TRBV5-1 and TRBJ2-5, with unresolved D. The V end was cut by 3 bases, the J end by 5 bases, with 11 bases between. Germline CDR1 and CDR2: SGHRS and YFSETQ. The CDR3 consists of 13 residues.

CDR3: CASSLAGGYNEQFF. The CDR3 nucleotides read TGTGCCAGCAGCTTAGCGGGGGGCTACAATGAGCAGTTCTTC. The chain uses TRBV7-8 and TRBJ2-1; perhaps TRBD2 as D (6 bases). The V gene's germline CDR1 is SGHVS and CDR2 FQNEAQ. CDR3 length: 14 amino acids. Trimming took off 0 bases at V and 3 bases at J, with 6 bases between the two ends.

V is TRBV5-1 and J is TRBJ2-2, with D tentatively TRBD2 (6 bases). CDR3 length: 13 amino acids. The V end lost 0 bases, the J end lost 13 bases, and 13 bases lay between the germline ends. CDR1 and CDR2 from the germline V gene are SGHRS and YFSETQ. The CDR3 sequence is CASSLAGSGWLFF. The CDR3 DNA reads TGCGCCAGCAGCTTGGCCGGGAGCGGGTGGCTGTTTTTT. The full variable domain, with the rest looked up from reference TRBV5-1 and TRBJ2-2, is KAGVTQTPRYLIKTRGQQVTLSCSPISGHRSVSWYQQTPGQGLQFLFEYFSETQRNKGNFPGRFSGRQFSNSRSEMNVSTLELGDSALYLCASSLAGSGWLFFGEGSRLTVL.

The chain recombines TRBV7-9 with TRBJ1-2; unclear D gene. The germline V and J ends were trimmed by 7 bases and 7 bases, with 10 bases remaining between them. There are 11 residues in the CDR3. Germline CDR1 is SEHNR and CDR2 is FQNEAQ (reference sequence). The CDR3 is CASTTLFGYTF. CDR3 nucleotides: TGTGCCAGCACCACCCTTTTTGGCTACACCTTC. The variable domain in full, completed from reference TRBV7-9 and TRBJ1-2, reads DTGVSQNPRHKITKRGQNVTFRCDPISEHNRLYWYRQTLGQGPEFLTYFQNEAQLEKSRLLSDRFSAERPKGSFSTLEIQRTEQGDSAMYLCASTTLFGYTFGSGTRLTVV.

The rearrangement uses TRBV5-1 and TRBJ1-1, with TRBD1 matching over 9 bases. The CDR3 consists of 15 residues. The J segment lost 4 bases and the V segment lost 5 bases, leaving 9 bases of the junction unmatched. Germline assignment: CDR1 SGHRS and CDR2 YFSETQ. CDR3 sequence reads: CASREGQGRGTEAFF. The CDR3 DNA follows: TGCGCCAGCAGGGAGGGACAGGGTAGAGGCACTGAAGCTTTCTTT.

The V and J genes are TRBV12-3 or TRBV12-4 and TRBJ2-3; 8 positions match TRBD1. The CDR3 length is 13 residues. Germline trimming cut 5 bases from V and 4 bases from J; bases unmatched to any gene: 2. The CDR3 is CASSGQGPDTQYF. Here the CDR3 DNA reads TGTGCCAGCAGTGGACAGGGACCAGATACGCAGTATTTT.

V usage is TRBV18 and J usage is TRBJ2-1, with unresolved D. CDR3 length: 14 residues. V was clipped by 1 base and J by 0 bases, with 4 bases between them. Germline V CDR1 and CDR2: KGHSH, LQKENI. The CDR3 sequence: CASSPLASYNEQFF. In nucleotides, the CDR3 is TGTGCCAGCTCACCACTGGCCTCCTACAATGAGCAGTTCTTC.

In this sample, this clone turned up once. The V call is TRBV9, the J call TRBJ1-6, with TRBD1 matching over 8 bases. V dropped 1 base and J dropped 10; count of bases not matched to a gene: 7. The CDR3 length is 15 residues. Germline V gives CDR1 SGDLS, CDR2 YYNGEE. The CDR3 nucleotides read TGTGCCAGCAGCGTATCGGGACAGGCCAACTCACCCCTCCACTTT. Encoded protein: CASSVSGQANSPLHF.

Written as DNA, the CDR3 is TGTGCCAGCAGCTTAGATCGATTCGACAGCGAAGCTTTCTTT. It specifies CASSLDRFDSEAFF. The J gene is TRBJ1-1, the V gene TRBV11-2, with D tentatively TRBD1 (5 bases). Germline V gene sequence: CDR1 SGHAT, CDR2 FQNNGV. The V gene lost 0 bases and the J gene lost 8 bases, with 13 bases spanning the gap. CDR3 length: 14 amino acids.

CDR3 sequence reads: CAISAITGPNEQFF. CDR3 DNA sequence: TGTGCCATCAGTGCCATAACAGGGCCCAATGAGCAGTTCTTC. This chain joins TRBV10-3 and TRBJ2-1; the D gene is possibly TRBD1 (6 bases). V was trimmed by 4 bases and J by 6 bases, leaving 13 bases between them. This CDR3 has 14 residues. Germline assignment: CDR1 ENHRY and CDR2 SYGVKD.

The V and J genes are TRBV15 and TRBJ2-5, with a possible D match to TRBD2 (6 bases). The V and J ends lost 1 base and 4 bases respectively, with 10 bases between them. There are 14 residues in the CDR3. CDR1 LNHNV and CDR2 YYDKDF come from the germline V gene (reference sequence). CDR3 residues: CATSRVEGSETQYF. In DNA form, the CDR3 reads TGTGCCACCAGCAGAGTGGAGGGGTCAGAGACCCAGTACTTC.

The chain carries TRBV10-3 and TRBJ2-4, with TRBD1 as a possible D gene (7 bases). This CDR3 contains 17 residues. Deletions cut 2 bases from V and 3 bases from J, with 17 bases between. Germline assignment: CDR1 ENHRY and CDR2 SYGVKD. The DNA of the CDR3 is TGTGCCATCAGTGAGGAGGGGGCGGGGATTGGCAAAAACATTCAGTACTTC. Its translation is CAISEEGAGIGKNIQYF.

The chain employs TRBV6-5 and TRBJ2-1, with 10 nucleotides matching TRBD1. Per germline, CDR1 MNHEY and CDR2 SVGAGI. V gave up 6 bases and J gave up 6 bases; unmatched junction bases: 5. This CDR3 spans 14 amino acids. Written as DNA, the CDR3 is TGTGCCAGCAGAGGACAGGGGGTATTCAATGAGCAGTTCTTC. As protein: CASRGQGVFNEQFF.

CDR3 DNA sequence: TGTGCCATCCCCCAACAGCCGATATTCAGATGGTTCTTC. It yields the protein CAIPQQPIFRWFF. This chain connects TRBV6-5 to TRBJ2-1; D call uncertain. Germline CDR1 MNHEY, CDR2 SVGAGI. V shed 10 bases and J shed 15 bases, with 25 bases lying between them. The CDR3 is made up of 13 amino acids.

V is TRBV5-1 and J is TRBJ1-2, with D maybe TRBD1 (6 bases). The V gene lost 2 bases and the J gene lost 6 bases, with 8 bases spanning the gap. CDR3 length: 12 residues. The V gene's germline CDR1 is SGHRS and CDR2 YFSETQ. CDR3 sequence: CASSFKGDGYTF. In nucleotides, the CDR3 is TGCGCCAGCAGCTTCAAGGGGGATGGCTACACCTTC.

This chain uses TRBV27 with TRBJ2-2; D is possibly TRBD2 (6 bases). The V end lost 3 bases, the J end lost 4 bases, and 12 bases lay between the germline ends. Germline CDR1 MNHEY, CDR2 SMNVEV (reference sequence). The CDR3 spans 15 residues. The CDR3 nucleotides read TGTGCCAGCAGTTTTCGGCGACTAGTCACCGGGGAGCTGTTTTTT. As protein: CASSFRRLVTGELFF.

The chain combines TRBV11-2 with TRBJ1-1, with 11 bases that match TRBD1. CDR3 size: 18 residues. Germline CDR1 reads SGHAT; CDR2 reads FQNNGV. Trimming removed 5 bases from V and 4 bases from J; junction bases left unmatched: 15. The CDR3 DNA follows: TGTGCCAGCAGCATTTCCGGGACAGGGGGTTTGCTGAGCACTGAAGCTTTCTTT. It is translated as CASSISGTGGLLSTEAFF. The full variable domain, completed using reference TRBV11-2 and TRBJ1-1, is EAGVAQSPRYKIIEKRQSVAFWCNPISGHATLYWYQQILGQGPKLLIQFQNNGVVDDSQLPKDRFSAERLKGVDSTLKIQPAKLEDSAVYLCASSISGTGGLLSTEAFFGQGTRLTVV.

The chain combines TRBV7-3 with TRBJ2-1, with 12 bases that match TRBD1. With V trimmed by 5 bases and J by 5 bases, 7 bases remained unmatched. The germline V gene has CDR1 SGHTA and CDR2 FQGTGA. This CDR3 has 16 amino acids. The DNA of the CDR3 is TGTGCCAGCAGCCCGTGGGACAGGGGGCCAAACAATGAGCAGTTCTTC. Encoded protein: CASSPWDRGPNNEQFF.

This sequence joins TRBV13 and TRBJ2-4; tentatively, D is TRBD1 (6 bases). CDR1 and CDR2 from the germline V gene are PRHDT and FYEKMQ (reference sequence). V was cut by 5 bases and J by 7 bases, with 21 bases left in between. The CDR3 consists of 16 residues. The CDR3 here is CASSRGTLGALNIQYF. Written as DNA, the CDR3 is TGTGCCAGCAGCAGGGGGACACTTGGGGCCTTGAACATTCAGTACTTC.

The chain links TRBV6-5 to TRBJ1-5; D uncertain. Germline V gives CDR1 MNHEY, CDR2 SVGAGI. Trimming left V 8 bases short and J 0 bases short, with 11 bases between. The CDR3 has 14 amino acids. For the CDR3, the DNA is TGTGCCAGCGTGGCCGGGGATAGCAATCAGCCCCAGCATTTT. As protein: CASVAGDSNQPQHF.